This T cell receptor (beta chain) was captured in a study of cytomegalovirus exposure and HLA in healthy donors. Study summary: As an earlier analysis found, about 200 million T cells yielded around 110 million unique TCR beta sequences. From donors who were HLA-typed, an early data release held 80 million or so unique TCRs. Findings and caveats of the study: The study put about 180 TCR beta chains on its list as cytomegalovirus-associated.

Comment on this clone: Its antigen remains unidentified.

PCR employed 60 Vbeta and 13 Jbeta primers. Assay: immunoSEQ multiplex PCR; the TCRdb copy retains only in-frame clones and omits some. The profile covers fewer than 250,000 clones, with 60% to 80% appearing a single time and about 2% taken by the ten largest. Per the germline V gene, CDR1 is KGHSH and CDR2 is LQKENI. Trimming at V came to 0 bases and at J to 4 bases, leaving 10 bases not matched to a gene. CDR3 size: 19 residues. This TCR was recovered from a male donor in good health and CMV-seronegative. The chain employs TRBV18 and TRBJ2-7; 15 nucleotides match TRBD2. Material: PBMCs. This CDR3 reads CASSPPAKGLAGGEYEQYF. Here the CDR3 DNA reads TGTGCCAGCTCACCACCCGCTAAGGGACTAGCGGGAGGTGAGTACGAGCAGTACTTC.